Listed below are T cell receptor beta chains from one sample, sequenced in a study of T cell repertoires in cytomegalovirus infection. TCRdb re-derived calls from the reads in MiXCR, one entry per CDR3 protein. The sample holds 200,000 to 250,000 distinct CDR3 sequences; about 7% are singletons and the top ten take about 6%. Material: PBMCs. These receptors came from a human donor in good health (CMV status not recorded). Some clones in this sample may be carry-over from other donors' samples. CDR3s include the opening cysteine and the closing phenylalanine or tryptophan. A D gene is named only where the DNA matches it firmly. Expanded clones get a size class; other rows say once, few or many, or leave the size out.

clone_size | j_call | cdr3_length | d_call | v_call | cdr3_nt | cdr3_aa
many | TRBJ2-2 | 13 | NA | TRBV12-3/TRBV12-4 | TGTGCCAGCAGGTCGGGAACCACCGGGGAGCTGTTTTTT | CASRSGTTGELFF
many | TRBJ2-3 | 14 | NA | TRBV12-3/TRBV12-4 | TGTGCCAGCACCTGGGATCAGAGCACAGATACGCAGTATTTT | CASTWDQSTDTQYF
many | TRBJ2-7 | 13 | NA | TRBV5-6 | TGTGCCAGCAGCTTTTCCAGCACCTACGAGCAGTACTTC | CASSFSSTYEQYF
many | TRBJ2-7 | 15 | TRBD2 | TRBV7-2 | TGTGCCAGCAGCAGAGACGGGGGGGGGAACTACGAGCAGTACTTC | CASSRDGGGNYEQYF
many | TRBJ2-7 | 14 | TRBD1 | TRBV12-3/TRBV12-4 | TGTGCCAGCAAATCCGGGACAGGGGTGGGTGAGCAGTACTTC | CASKSGTGVGEQYF
few | TRBJ1-2 | 14 | TRBD1 | TRBV29-1 | TGCAGCGTAGTAACCTCAGGGGGCGCGGGAGGCTACACCTTC | CSVVTSGGAGGYTF
many | TRBJ1-1 | 12 | NA | TRBV7-9 | TGTGCCAGCAGCCCTGAAGGCACTGAAGCTTTCTTT | CASSPEGTEAFF
many | TRBJ1-2 | 13 | NA | TRBV20-1 | TGCAGTGCTAGATTGACCTTGAACTATGGCTACACCTTC | CSARLTLNYGYTF
many | TRBJ1-1 | 11 | TRBD1 | TRBV7-9 | TGTGCCAGCAGGGGACAGCATGAAGCTTTCTTT | CASRGQHEAFF
few | TRBJ1-2 | 16 | NA | TRBV29-1 | TGCAGCGCTTCAGACCCTTCCAAGCCTAATAGCTATGGCTACACCTTC | CSASDPSKPNSYGYTF
many | TRBJ1-1 | 14 | TRBD1 | TRBV5-6 | TGTGCCAGCAGGTGGACAGGGGGAGGCACTGAAGCTTTCTTT | CASRWTGGGTEAFF
many | TRBJ2-3 | 11 | NA | TRBV5-1 | TGCGCCAGCAGCTTGGAGAATACGCAGTATTTT | CASSLENTQYF
many | TRBJ2-1 | 15 | NA | TRBV10-3 | TGTGCCATCAGTGATACTGGACAGAGGCACAATGAGCAGTTCTTC | CAISDTGQRHNEQFF
many | TRBJ1-2 | 17 | NA | TRBV10-3 | TGTGCCATCAGTGATCGAAACAGCAAGGGGGGTGAGGATGGCTACACCTTC | CAISDRNSKGGEDGYTF
NA | TRBJ1-1 | 14 | NA | TRBV7-3 | TGTGCCAGCAGCTTAACGACGGGGAACACTGAAGCTTTCTTT | CASSLTTGNTEAFF
many | TRBJ1-6 | 14 | NA | TRBV20-1 | TGCAGTGCTAGAGATAAGGGGGTAGGATCACCCCTCCACTTT | CSARDKGVGSPLHF
many | TRBJ1-1 | 14 | NA | TRBV7-9 | TGTGCCAGCAGCGCTATAAGGAGGAGCACTGAAGCTTTCTTT | CASSAIRRSTEAFF
many | TRBJ2-1 | 11 | NA | TRBV10-3 | TGTGCCATCAGCGGAGGGGATGAGCAGTTCTTC | CAISGGDEQFF
many | TRBJ1-1 | 13 | NA | TRBV20-1 | TGCAGTGCTGGAGGAGGCATGAACACTGAAGCTTTCTTT | CSAGGGMNTEAFF
many | TRBJ2-7 | 15 | TRBD1 | TRBV20-1 | TGCAGTGCTAGTCCCGGGACAGGTAGGGGTTCGGAGCAGTACTTC | CSASPGTGRGSEQYF
NA | TRBJ1-3 | 15 | NA | TRBV28 | TGTGCCAGCAGTGAGGGGGTTTCGTCTGGAAACACCATATATTTT | CASSEGVSSGNTIYF
few | TRBJ2-1 | 13 | NA | TRBV3-1 | TGTGCCAGCAGCCCCCAGGGATGGAATGAGCAGTTCTTC | CASSPQGWNEQFF
many | TRBJ2-5 | 15 | NA | TRBV5-5 | TGTGCCAGCAGCTTAGAGAGAGACTTAGGAGAGACCCAGTACTTC | CASSLERDLGETQYF
few | TRBJ1-5 | 19 | NA | TRBV19 | TGTGCCAGTAGTGGGACTGCGGCAACGGGGGGTGTGGGCAATCAGCCCCAGCATTTT | CASSGTAATGGVGNQPQHF
NA | TRBJ1-1 | 13 | NA | TRBV20-1 | TGCAGTGCTGGGGGACCCTCGAACACTGAAGCTTTCTTT | CSAGGPSNTEAFF
many | TRBJ1-1 | 13 | NA | TRBV5-8 | TGTGCCAGCAGCGTCGATGTGAACACTGAAGCTTTCTTT | CASSVDVNTEAFF
many | TRBJ2-1 | 16 | NA | TRBV14 | TGTGCCAGCAGCCAAGAAGAGGGAAGCTCCTACAATGAGCAGTTCTTC | CASSQEEGSSYNEQFF
many | TRBJ2-1 | 15 | NA | TRBV6-2/TRBV6-3 | TGTGCCAGCAGTGACCTCTTTAGAAACTACAATGAGCAGTTCTTC | CASSDLFRNYNEQFF
many | TRBJ1-2 | 13 | NA | TRBV19 | TGTGCCAGTAGTAGCGGCCCCAGCCACGGCTACACCTTC | CASSSGPSHGYTF
many | TRBJ1-6 | 14 | NA | TRBV6-5 | TGTGCCAGCAGTTACTCCGCAGGGGCGGGACCCCTCCACTTT | CASSYSAGAGPLHF
few | TRBJ2-3 | 16 | NA | TRBV6-5 | TGTGCCAGCAGTTACTCGAAACTAACTAGCACAGATACGCAGTATTTT | CASSYSKLTSTDTQYF